A single sample is the source of the 7 T cell receptor beta chains below, sequenced in a study of blood T cells in healthy people across ages. Primers used in a second PCR of roughly 6 to 12 cycles were a sample-barcoded 5' primer and a J-beta primer mix. MiXCR was run by TCRdb on the 5' RACE reads, yielding one entry per CDR3 protein. The repertoire holds roughly 1 million distinct CDR3 sequences, with 25% as singletons. These data were likewise used in another study, on T cells of mothers and their children.

The sequenced sample was blood. These receptor sequences come from a girl aged 2 to 10 in good health.

About this clonotype: An end of the junction differs from the germline gene, which may be a read error. The chain's CDR3 is CASSFIGGTPSF. The CDR3 DNA reads TGTGCCAGCAGTTTCATCGGCGGGACTCCTTCCTTC. The chain uses TRBV6-2 or TRBV6-3 and TRBJ1-2; tentative D call: TRBD1 (5 bases). The CDR3 totals 12 residues. Germline CDR1 reads MNHEY; CDR2 reads SVGEGT.

The chain couples TRBV7-3 to TRBJ2-1, with D possibly being TRBD1 or TRBD2 (6 bases each). V gave up 1 base and J gave up 15 bases, with 16 bases separating them. CDR3 length: 13 amino acids. CDR1 is SGHTA and CDR2 is FQGTGA in the germline V gene. The DNA for the CDR3 is TGTGCCAGCAGCTTAATAGAGGGGGGCCCCAGGTTCTTC. This translates into CASSLIEGGPRFF.

The genes are TRBV4-2 and TRBJ1-3, with D unresolved. Germline V gives CDR1 LGHNA, CDR2 YNFKEQ. This CDR3 is built from 16 residues. V lost 0 bases to trimming and J lost 0 bases, with 9 bases between them. The CDR3 sequence: CASSQEGSLSGNTIYF. For the CDR3, the DNA is TGTGCCAGCAGCCAAGAAGGGTCACTCTCTGGAAACACCATATATTTT.

This clonotype has just a few counts. The rearrangement joins TRBV12-3 or TRBV12-4 to TRBJ2-5; possibly TRBD2 for D (5 bases). The J call is in doubt because the DNA end fits TRBJ2-7 better. CDR3 size: 12 residues. This CDR3 is CASSLDGNEQYF. The CDR3 coding sequence is TGTGCCAGCAGTTTAGACGGGAACGAGCAGTACTTC.

Remarks on this clonotype: The conserved phenylalanine or tryptophan is not found at the CDR3 terminus, so this likely reflects a read error. The rearrangement links TRBV20-1 to TRBJ1-2, with D perhaps TRBD1 (6 bases). The CDR3 runs 14 residues. Trimming removed 0 bases from V and 2 bases from J, with 10 bases in between. Germline CDR1 reads DFQATT; CDR2 reads SNEGSKA (reference sequence). CDR3 residues: CSARDRTANYGYTL. The CDR3 region has the DNA TGCAGTGCTAGAGATCGGACAGCAAACTATGGCTACACCTTA.

This CDR3 is CSVVGVGGSYEQYF. The DNA of the CDR3 is TGCAGCGTTGTGGGGGTCGGGGGATCCTACGAGCAGTACTTC. The chain links TRBV29-1 to TRBJ2-1; D might be TRBD2 (6 bases). The end of the DNA aligns better with TRBJ2-7, so the J call may be wrong. CDR3 length: 14 amino acids. From germline, CDR1 is SQVTM and CDR2 ANQGSEA.

This clonotype has only one observation. The gene calls are TRBV10-2 and TRBJ1-3; tentatively, D is TRBD1 (6 bases). CDR1 is WSHSY and CDR2 is SAAADI in the germline V gene. V lost 6 bases, J lost 1 base, and 13 bases lay in between. This CDR3 is 15 amino acids long. Here the CDR3 reads CASRTGSESGNTIYF. The CDR3 bases are TGCGCCAGCAGGACAGGTTCGGAGTCTGGAAACACCATATATTTT.